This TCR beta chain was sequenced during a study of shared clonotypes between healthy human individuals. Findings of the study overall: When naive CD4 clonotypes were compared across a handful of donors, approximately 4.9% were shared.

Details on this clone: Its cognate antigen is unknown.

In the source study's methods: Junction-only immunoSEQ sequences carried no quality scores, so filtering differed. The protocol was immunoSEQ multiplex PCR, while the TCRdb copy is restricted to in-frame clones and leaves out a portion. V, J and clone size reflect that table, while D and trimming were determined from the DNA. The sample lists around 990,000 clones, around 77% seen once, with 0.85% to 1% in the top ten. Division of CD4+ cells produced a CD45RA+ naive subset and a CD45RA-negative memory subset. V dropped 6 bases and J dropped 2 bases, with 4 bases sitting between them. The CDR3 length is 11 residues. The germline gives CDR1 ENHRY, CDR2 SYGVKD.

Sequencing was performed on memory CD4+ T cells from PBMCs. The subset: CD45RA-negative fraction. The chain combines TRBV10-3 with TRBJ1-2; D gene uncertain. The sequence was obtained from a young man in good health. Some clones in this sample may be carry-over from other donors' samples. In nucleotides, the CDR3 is TGTGCCATCAGAAAGAACTATGGCTACACCTTC. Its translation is CAIRKNYGYTF.